This TCR beta chain was obtained from a study of control samples from healthy donors and cancer patients. Assay used: immunoSEQ multiplex PCR; TCRdb lists only in-frame clones, some missing. Here the sample spans 65,000 to 85,000 clones, approximately 91% being singletons. This TCR was recovered from a woman aged 50 to 60 with colorectal cancer. The sequenced material came from PBMCs.

CDR3 DNA sequence: TGTGCCAGCAGCGAGATTTCTGGAAACACCATATATTTT. As protein: CASSEISGNTIYF. The chain combines TRBV7-2 with TRBJ1-3; D gene uncertain. Germline V gene sequence: CDR1 SGHTA, CDR2 FQGNSA. Between the trimmed V and J ends, which lost 5 bases and 1 base, there was a span of 6 bases. This CDR3 spans 13 amino acids. The full variable domain, with the rest looked up from reference TRBV7-2 and TRBJ1-3, is GAGVSQSPSNKVTEKGKDVELRCDPISGHTALYWYRQSLGQGLEFLIYFQGNSAPDKSGLPSDRFSAERTGGSVSTLTIQRTQQEDSAVYLCASSEISGNTIYFGEGSWLTVV.